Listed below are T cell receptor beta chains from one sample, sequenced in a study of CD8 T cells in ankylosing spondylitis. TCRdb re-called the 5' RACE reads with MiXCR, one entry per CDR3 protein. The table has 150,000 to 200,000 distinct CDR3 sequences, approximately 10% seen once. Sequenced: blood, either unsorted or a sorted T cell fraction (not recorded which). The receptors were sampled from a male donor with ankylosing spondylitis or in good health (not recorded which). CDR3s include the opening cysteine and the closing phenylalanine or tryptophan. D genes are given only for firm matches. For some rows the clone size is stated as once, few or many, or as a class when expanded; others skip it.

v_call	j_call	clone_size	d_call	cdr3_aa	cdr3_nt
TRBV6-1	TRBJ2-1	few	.	CASSPSGIGEQFF	TGTGCCAGCAGCCCGTCCGGGATTGGTGAGCAGTTCTTC
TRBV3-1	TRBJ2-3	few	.	CASSQDSGSTDTQYF	TGTGCCAGCAGCCAAGATAGCGGTAGCACAGATACGCAGTATTTT
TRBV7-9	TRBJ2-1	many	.	CASSLGDINNEQFF	TGTGCCAGCAGCTTAGGGGACATCAACAATGAGCAGTTCTTC
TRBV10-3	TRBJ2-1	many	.	CAISGRPEVSEQFF	TGTGCCATCAGTGGGCGTCCTGAGGTCTCTGAGCAGTTCTTC
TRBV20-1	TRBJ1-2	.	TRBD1	CSAIHPTGDGYGYTF	TGCAGTGCTATCCACCCGACAGGGGATGGATATGGCTACACCTTC
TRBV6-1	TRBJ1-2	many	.	CASSRPAGANYGYTF	TGTGCCAGCAGCCGACCGGCAGGGGCTAACTATGGCTACACCTTC
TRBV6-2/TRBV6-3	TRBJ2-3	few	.	CASGTGQASTDTQYF	TGTGCCAGCGGAACGGGGCAAGCGAGCACAGATACGCAGTATTTT
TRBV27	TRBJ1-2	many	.	CASSFIGSYGYTF	TGTGCCAGCAGTTTCATCGGGAGTTATGGCTACACCTTC
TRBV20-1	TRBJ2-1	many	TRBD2	CSAETLAEAYNEQFF	TGCAGTGCGGAGACGCTAGCGGAAGCCTACAATGAGCAGTTCTTC
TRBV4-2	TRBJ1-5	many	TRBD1	CASSVGTEGNQPQHF	TGTGCCAGCAGCGTCGGGACAGAGGGCAATCAGCCCCAGCATTTT
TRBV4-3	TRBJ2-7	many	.	CASSQDMRDSYEQYF	TGCGCCAGCAGCCAAGATATGAGGGACTCCTACGAGCAGTACTTC
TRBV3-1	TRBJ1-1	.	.	CASSRQFEAFF	TGTGCCAGCAGCCGACAGTTTGAAGCTTTCTTT
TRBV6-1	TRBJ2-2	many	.	CASTSNYQNTGELFF	TGTGCCAGCACCTCGAACTATCAGAACACCGGGGAGCTGTTTTTT
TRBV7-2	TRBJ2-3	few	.	CASSLTGYTQYF	TGTGCCAGCAGCCTTACAGGATATACGCAGTATTTT
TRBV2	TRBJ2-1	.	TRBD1	CASSVQGNEQFF	TGTGCCAGCAGTGTACAGGGGAATGAGCAGTTCTTC
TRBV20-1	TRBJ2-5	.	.	CSARSNRDFEETQYF	TGCAGTGCTAGATCAAACCGGGACTTTGAAGAGACCCAGTACTTC
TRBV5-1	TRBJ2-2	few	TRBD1	CASSPSQGATGELFF	TGCGCCAGCAGCCCCTCCCAGGGGGCTACCGGGGAGCTGTTTTTT
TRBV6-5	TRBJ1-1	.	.	CASSYGSMNTEAFF	TGTGCCAGCAGTTACGGATCGATGAACACTGAAGCTTTCTTT
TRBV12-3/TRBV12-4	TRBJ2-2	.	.	CASSPSRVRAGELFF	TGTGCCAGCAGCCCTTCTAGGGTGAGGGCCGGGGAGCTGTTTTTT
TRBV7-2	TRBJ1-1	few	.	CASSLLRQAFLAQNFLNTEAFF	TGTGCCAGCAGCTTACTCCGACAGGCTTTCTTGGCACAAAATTTCCTTAACACTGAAGCTTTCTTT
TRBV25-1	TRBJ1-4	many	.	CASSEVGALKKLFF	TGTGCCAGCAGCGAGGTTGGGGCGTTGAAAAAACTGTTTTTT
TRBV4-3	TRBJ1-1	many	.	CASSQVSLVATEAFF	TGCGCCAGCAGCCAAGTATCATTAGTCGCCACTGAAGCTTTCTTT
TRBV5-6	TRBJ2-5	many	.	CASSLDVTETQYF	TGTGCCAGCAGCTTGGATGTGACGGAGACCCAGTACTTC
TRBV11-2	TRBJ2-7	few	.	CASSLDTDYLSTYEQYF	TGTGCCAGCAGCTTAGATACGGACTACCTATCTACCTACGAGCAGTACTTC
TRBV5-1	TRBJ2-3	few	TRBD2	CASSDPTSGRGTDTQYF	TGCGCCAGCAGCGACCCCACTAGCGGGAGGGGGACAGATACGCAGTATTTT
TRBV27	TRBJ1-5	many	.	CASSARDQPQHF	TGTGCCAGCAGTGCCAGAGATCAGCCCCAGCATTTT
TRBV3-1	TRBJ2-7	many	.	CASSRSYEQYF	TGTGCCAGCAGCCGTAGCTACGAGCAGTACTTC
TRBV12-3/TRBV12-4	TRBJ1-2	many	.	CASSLDDGSYTF	TGTGCCAGCAGTTTAGATGATGGTTCCTACACCTTC
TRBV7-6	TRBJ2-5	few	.	CASSLERTGPQETQYF	TGTGCCAGCAGCTTAGAGAGGACGGGACCCCAAGAGACCCAGTACTTC
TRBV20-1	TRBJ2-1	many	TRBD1	CSAAPGQVIYEQFF	TGCAGTGCGGCACCGGGACAGGTGATTTACGAGCAGTTCTTC
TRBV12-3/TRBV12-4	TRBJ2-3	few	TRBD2	CASRRTAGLENHRDTQYF	TGTGCCAGCAGACGTACGGCGGGACTAGAGAACCACAGGGATACGCAGTATTTT
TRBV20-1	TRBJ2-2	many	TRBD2	CSARKSLAGGYTGELFF	TGCAGTGCTAGAAAGTCCCTAGCGGGGGGTTATACCGGGGAGCTGTTTTTT
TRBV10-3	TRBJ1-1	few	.	CAISDLLVAFF	TGTGCCATCAGTGATCTTCTGGTGGCTTTCTTT
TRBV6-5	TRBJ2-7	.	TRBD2	CVSSYSGTSGRAGEQYF	TGTGTCAGCAGTTACTCCGGGACTAGCGGGAGGGCCGGGGAGCAGTACTTC
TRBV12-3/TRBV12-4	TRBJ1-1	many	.	CASSLMGGAITEAFF	TGTGCCAGCAGCCTTATGGGGGGGGCTATAACTGAAGCTTTCTTT